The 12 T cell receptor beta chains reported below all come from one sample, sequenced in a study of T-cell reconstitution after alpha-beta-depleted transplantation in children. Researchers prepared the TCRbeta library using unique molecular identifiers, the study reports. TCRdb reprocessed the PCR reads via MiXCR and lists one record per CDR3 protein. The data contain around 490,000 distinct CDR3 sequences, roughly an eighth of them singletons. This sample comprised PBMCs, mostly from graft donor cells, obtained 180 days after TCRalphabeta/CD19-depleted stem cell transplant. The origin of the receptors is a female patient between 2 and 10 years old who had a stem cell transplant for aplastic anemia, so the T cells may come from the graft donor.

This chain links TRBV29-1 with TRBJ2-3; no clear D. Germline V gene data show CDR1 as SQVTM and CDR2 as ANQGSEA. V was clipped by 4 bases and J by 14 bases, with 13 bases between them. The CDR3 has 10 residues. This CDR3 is CSVGDWGPYF. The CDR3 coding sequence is TGCAGCGTTGGTGACTGGGGTCCGTATTTT.

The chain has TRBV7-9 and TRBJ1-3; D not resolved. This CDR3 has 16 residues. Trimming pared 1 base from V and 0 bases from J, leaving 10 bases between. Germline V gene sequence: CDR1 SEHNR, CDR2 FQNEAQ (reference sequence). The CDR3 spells CASSLDLGISGNTIYF. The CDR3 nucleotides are TGTGCCAGCAGCTTAGATCTCGGGATCTCTGGAAACACCATATATTTT. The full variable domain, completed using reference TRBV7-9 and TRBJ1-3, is DTGVSQNPRHKITKRGQNVTFRCDPISEHNRLYWYRQTLGQGPEFLTYFQNEAQLEKSRLLSDRFSAERPKGSFSTLEIQRTEQGDSAMYLCASSLDLGISGNTIYFGEGSWLTVV.

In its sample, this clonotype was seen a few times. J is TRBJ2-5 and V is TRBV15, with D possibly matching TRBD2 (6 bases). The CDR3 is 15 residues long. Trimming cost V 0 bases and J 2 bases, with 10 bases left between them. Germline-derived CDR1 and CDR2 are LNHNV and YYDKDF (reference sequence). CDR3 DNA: TGTGCCACCAGCAGAGACCCGGCGGGACAAGAGACCCAGTACTTC. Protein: CATSRDPAGQETQYF.

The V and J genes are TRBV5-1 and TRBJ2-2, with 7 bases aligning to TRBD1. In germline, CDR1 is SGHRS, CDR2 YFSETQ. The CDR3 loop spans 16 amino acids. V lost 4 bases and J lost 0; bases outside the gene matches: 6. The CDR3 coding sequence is TGCGCCAGCAGCCTGGACAGGACTTCGAACACCGGGGAGCTGTTTTTT. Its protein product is CASSLDRTSNTGELFF.

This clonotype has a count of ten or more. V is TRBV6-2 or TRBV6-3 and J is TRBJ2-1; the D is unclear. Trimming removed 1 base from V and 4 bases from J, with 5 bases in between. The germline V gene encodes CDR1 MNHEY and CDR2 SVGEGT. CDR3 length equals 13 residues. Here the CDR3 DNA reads TGTGCCAGCAGTTACTGGGATTACAATGAGCAGTTCTTC. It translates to CASSYWDYNEQFF.

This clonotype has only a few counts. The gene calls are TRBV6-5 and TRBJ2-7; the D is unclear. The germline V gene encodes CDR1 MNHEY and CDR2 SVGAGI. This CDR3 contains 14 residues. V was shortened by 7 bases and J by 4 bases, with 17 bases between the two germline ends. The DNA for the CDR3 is TGTGCCAGCACCATGGGGTTTCCCGGTTACGAGCAGTACGTC. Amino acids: CASTMGFPGYEQYV.

The CDR3 here is CASSPRRRGEDEQYF. The CDR3 bases are TGCGCCAGCAGCCCTCGGCGCAGGGGGGAGGATGAGCAGTACTTC. The J gene is TRBJ2-7, the V gene TRBV4-3; D may be TRBD1 (7 bases). In germline, CDR1 is LGHNA, CDR2 YSLEER. Trimming pared 4 bases from V and 7 bases from J, leaving 20 bases between. The CDR3 length is 15 residues.

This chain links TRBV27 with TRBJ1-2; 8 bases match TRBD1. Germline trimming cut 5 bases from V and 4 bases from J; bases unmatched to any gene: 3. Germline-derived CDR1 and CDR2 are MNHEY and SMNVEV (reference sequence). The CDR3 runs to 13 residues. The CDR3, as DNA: TGTGCCAGCAGTAGACAGGGGTCCTATGGCTACACCTTC. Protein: CASSRQGSYGYTF.

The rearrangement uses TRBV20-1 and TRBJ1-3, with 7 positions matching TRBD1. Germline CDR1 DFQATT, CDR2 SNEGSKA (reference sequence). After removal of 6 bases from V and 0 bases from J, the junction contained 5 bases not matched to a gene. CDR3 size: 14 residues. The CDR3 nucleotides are TGCAGTGCCCAACGGGACAGCTCTGGAAACACCATATATTTT. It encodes CSAQRDSSGNTIYF.

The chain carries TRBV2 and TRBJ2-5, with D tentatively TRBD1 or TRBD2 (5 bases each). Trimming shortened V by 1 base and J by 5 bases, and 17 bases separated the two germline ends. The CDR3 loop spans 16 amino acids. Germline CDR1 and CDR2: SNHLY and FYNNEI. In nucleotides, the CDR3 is TGTGCCAGCAGTGAAGGACCCCGGTTAGGGGACGAGACCCAGTACTTC. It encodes CASSEGPRLGDETQYF. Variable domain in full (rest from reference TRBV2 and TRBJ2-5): EPEVTQTPSHQVTQMGQEVILRCVPISNHLYFYWYRQILGQKVEFLVSFYNNEISEKSEIFDDQFSVERPDGSNFTLKIRSTKLEDSAMYFCASSEGPRLGDETQYFGPGTRLLVL.

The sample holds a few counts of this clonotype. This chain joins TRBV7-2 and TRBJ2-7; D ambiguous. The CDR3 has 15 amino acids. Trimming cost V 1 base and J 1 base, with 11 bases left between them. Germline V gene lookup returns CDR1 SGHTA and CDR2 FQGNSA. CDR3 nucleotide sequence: TGTGCCAGCAGCTTAGAGTACGGTCGGTCCTACGAGCAGTACTTC. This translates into CASSLEYGRSYEQYF.

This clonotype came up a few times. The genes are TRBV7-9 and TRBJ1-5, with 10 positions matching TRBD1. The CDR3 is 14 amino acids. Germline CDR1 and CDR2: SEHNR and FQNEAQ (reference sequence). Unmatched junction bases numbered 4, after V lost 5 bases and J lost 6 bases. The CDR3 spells CASSPGQGSQPQHF. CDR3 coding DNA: TGTGCCAGCAGCCCGGGACAGGGGAGTCAGCCCCAGCATTTT.